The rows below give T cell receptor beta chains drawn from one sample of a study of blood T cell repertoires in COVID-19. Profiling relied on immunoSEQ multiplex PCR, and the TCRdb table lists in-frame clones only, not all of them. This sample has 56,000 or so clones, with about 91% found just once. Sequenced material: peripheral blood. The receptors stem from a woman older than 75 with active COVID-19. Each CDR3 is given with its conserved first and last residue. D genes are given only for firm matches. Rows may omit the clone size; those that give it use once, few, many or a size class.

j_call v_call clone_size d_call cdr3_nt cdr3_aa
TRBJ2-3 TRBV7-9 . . TGTGCCAGCAGCTTAGCTCGGGATACGCAGTATTTT CASSLARDTQYF
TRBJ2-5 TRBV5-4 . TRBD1 TGTGCCAGCAGCCCGGGACAGGGGAGAGAGACCCAGTACTTC CASSPGQGRETQYF
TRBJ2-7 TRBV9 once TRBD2 TGTGCCAGCAGCCCCCGAGGGACTAGCAACGAGCAGTACTTC CASSPRGTSNEQYF
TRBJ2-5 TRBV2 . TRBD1 TGTGCCAGCACCGGGGACAGGTGGGGAGAGACCCAGTACTTC CASTGDRWGETQYF
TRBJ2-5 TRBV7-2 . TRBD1 TGTGCCAGCAGCTTAGTGGGGACAGGGACAGGTGGGGCCCAGTACTTC CASSLVGTGTGGAQYF
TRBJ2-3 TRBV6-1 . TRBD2 TGTGCCAGCAGTGTACACCTGACTAGCGGGGTTCCAGATACGCAGTATTTT CASSVHLTSGVPDTQYF
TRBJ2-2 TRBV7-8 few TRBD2 TGTGCCAGCAGCTCGCGACTAGCGGGGTCGAACACCGGGGAGCTGTTTTTT CASSSRLAGSNTGELFF
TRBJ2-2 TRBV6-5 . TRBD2 TGTGCCAGCAGTTACTCTGCGGGGGGGTTGGTCGGGGAGCTGTTTTTT CASSYSAGGLVGELFF
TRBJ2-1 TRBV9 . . TGTGCCAGCAGCCCCCACAGGGTATCCTACAATGAGCAGTTCTTC CASSPHRVSYNEQFF
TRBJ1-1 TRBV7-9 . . TGTGCCAGCAGCTTATTTAAGCTGAACACTGAAGCTTTCTTT CASSLFKLNTEAFF
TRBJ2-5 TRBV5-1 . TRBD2 TGCGCCAGCAGCTTGCCCCAGGCTAGCGGGGGAGAGACCCAGTACTTC CASSLPQASGGETQYF
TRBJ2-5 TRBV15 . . TGTGCCACCAGCAGAGATAGAGGGTATAGTGGGGAGACCCAGTACTTC CATSRDRGYSGETQYF
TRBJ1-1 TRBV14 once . TGTGCCAGCAGCCAAGATGCAGCAGGGGCAGCTGAAGCTTTCTTT CASSQDAAGAAEAFF
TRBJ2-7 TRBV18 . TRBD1 TGTGCCAGCTCACCACGTCACCCAGGGGGAGACGAGCAGTACTTC CASSPRHPGGDEQYF
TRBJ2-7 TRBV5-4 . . TGTGCCAGCAGCTTGCCCCAGGGTTACGAGCAGTACTTC CASSLPQGYEQYF
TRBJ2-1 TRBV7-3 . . TGTGCCAGCAGCCCACTATCCCGGGATGAGCAGTTCTTC CASSPLSRDEQFF
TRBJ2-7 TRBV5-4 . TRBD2 TGTGCCAGCAGCTTTGGCGGGGGGCGTTACGAGCAGTACTTC CASSFGGGRYEQYF
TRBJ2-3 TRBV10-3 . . TGTGCCATCAGGGACCGACTAGACGGTACGCAGTATTTT CAIRDRLDGTQYF
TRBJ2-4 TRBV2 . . TGTGCCAGCAGTCGCCTAGTATTATACGGTGAAGCCAAAAACATTCAGTACTTC CASSRLVLYGEAKNIQYF
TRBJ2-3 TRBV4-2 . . TGTGCCAGCAGCCAATCCGGCGGGGAGGCCACAGATACGCAGTATTTT CASSQSGGEATDTQYF
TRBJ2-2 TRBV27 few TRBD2 TGTGCCAGCAGCGCCCTATGGGGGGGGTCGAACACCGGGGAGCTGTTTTTT CASSALWGGSNTGELFF
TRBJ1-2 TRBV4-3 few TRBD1 TGCGCCAGCAGCAAAAGGACAGGAAGGGACTATGGCTACACCTTC CASSKRTGRDYGYTF
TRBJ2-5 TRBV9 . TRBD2 TGTGCCAGCAGCGTAGCTAGCGGGGGGGCCGGGGAGACCCAGTACTTC CASSVASGGAGETQYF
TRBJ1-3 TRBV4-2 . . TGTGCCAGTGGCAGTGAAATTTGGTCTGGAAACACCATATATTTT CASGSEIWSGNTIYF
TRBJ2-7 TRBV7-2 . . TGTGCCAGCAGCCGTGCAGGGGCTCCCTACGAGCAGTACTTC CASSRAGAPYEQYF
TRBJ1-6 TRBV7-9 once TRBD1 TGTGCCAGCAGCCCGGGACAGGGGGCTAATTCACCCCTCCACTTT CASSPGQGANSPLHF
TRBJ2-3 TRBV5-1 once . TGCGCCAGCAGCTTGGGCAGCGTTAGTACAGATACGCAGTATTTT CASSLGSVSTDTQYF
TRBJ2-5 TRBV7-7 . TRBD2 TGTGCTAGCAGCTTACATTATTCCAGCGGGGGCCCCAACGAGACCCAGTACTTC CASSLHYSSGGPNETQYF
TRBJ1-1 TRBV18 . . TGTGCCAGCTCACCGACACAGAACACTGAAGCTTTCTTT CASSPTQNTEAFF
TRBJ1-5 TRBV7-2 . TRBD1 TGTGCCAGCAGCCCTGACAGGGGGGGTCAGCCCCAGCATTTT CASSPDRGGQPQHF
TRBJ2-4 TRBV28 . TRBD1 TGTGCCAGCAGACAGGGGCGGTACATTCAGTACTTC CASRQGRYIQYF
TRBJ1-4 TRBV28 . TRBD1 TGTGCCAGCAGTCCCGGGACAGTTGCAACTAATGAAAAACTGTTTTTT CASSPGTVATNEKLFF
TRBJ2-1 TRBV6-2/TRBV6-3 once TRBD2 TGTGCCAGCAGTTACGGTCGCGGGGGGGTGGCTAGTGAGCAGTTCTTC CASSYGRGGVASEQFF
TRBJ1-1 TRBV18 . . TGTGCCAGCTCACCCACTTCGGAGGTCGCTGAAGCTTTCTTT CASSPTSEVAEAFF
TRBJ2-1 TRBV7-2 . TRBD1 TGTGCCAGCAGCTTTATAGGACAGGGGGGCAATGAGCAGTTCTTC CASSFIGQGGNEQFF
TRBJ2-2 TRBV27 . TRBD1 TGTGCCAGTACAGGGGGCATGGACGGGGAGCTGTTTTTT CASTGGMDGELFF
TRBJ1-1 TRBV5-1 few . TGCGCCAGCAGGGAACAGAATATGAACACTGAAGCTTTCTTT CASREQNMNTEAFF
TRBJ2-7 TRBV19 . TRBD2 TGTGCCAGTAGTATGGCGGGGGGCGTGTACGAGCAGTACTTC CASSMAGGVYEQYF
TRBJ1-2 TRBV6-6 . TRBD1 TGTGCCAGCAGTCAGGGACAGGTCTATGGCTACACCTTC CASSQGQVYGYTF
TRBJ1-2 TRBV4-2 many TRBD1 TGTGCCAGCAGCGCACAGGGGGCACGGTATGGCTACACCTTC CASSAQGARYGYTF
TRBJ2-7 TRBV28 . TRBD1 TGTGCCAGCAGGTCGACAGGGGCTCCTGGCGAGCAGTACTTC CASRSTGAPGEQYF
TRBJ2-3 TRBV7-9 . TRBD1 TGTGCCAGCAGTTGGACAGGGAGCACAGATACGCAGTATTTT CASSWTGSTDTQYF
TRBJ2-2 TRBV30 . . TGTGCCTGGGGGGGGCCCCCCACCGGGGAGCTGTTTTTT CAWGGPPTGELFF
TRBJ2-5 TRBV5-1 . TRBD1 TGCGCCAGCAGTCTTACGGGACAGAAAGAGACCCAGTACTTC CASSLTGQKETQYF